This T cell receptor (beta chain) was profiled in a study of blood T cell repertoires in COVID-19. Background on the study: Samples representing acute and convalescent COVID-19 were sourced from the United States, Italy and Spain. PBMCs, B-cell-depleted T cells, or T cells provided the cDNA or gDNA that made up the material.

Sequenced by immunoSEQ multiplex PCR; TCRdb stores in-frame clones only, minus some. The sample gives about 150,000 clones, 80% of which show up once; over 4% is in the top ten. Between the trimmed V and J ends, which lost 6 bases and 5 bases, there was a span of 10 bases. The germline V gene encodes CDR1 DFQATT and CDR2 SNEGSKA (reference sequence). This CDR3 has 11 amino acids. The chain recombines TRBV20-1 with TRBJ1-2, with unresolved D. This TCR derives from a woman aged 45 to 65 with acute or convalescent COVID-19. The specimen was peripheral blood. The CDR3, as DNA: TGCAGTGCCACTCAACAGTATGGCTACACCTTC. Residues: CSATQQYGYTF.